Listed below are T cell receptor beta chains from one sample, sequenced in a study of T cell responses to AZD1222 COVID-19 vaccine. Here immunoSEQ multiplex PCR was the method, and the copy in TCRdb shows in-frame clones only, minus some. The profile shows about 120,000 clones, about 92% of them singletons. The sequences come from peripheral blood, collected on day 0 of AZD1222 vaccination. These receptors came from an adult in good health. The CDR3 runs from the conserved cysteine through the conserved F or W. Fields, in order: J gene, D gene, clone size, V gene, CDR3 DNA, CDR3 protein. D genes are given only for firm matches. Clone sizes are given selectively: once, few, many, or a class where the clone is expanded.

TRBJ1-2,-,-,TRBV4-2,TGTGCCAGCAGCCCCCTTTCCCAGAACTATGGCTACACCTTC,CASSPLSQNYGYTF
TRBJ1-3,TRBD1,-,TRBV9,TGTGCCAGCAGCCGAATGGGACAGGCCCCTTCTGGAAACACCATATATTTT,CASSRMGQAPSGNTIYF
TRBJ1-4,TRBD1,-,TRBV2,TGTGCCAGCAGTCAAAGACAGGGGGTCCAAAAACTGTTTTTT,CASSQRQGVQKLFF
TRBJ1-2,TRBD1,-,TRBV28,TGTGCCAGCAGTCTAAACTTAGACCGGGACAGGGTGTTGGGGGACTATGGCTACACCTTC,CASSLNLDRDRVLGDYGYTF
TRBJ2-7,TRBD1,-,TRBV24-1,TGTGCCACCAGTGAGGGACAGGCCTACGAGCAGTACTTC,CATSEGQAYEQYF
TRBJ1-1,-,-,TRBV29-1,TGCAGCGCCCAGGGACGGTCGAACACTGAAGCTTTCTTT,CSAQGRSNTEAFF
TRBJ2-2,-,-,TRBV6-5,TGTGCCAGCAGCCCGATTTACACCGGGGAGCTGTTTTTT,CASSPIYTGELFF
TRBJ2-7,TRBD1,-,TRBV15,TGTGCCACCAGCAGAGATGACAGGGGTGGCGAGCAGTACTTC,CATSRDDRGGEQYF
TRBJ1-1,-,-,TRBV19,TGTGCCAGTTGGAGGAACACTGAAGCTTTCTTT,CASWRNTEAFF
TRBJ2-7,-,-,TRBV6-5,TGTGCCAGCAGTTACTCGGCACAGGCTTTCGCCTACGAGCAGTACTTC,CASSYSAQAFAYEQYF
TRBJ2-1,TRBD2,-,TRBV6-1,TGTGCCAGCAGTGAGCCGGGACTAGCGACCAATGAGCAGTTCTTC,CASSEPGLATNEQFF
TRBJ2-7,-,-,TRBV10-3,TGTGCCATCAGTGAGTCGGGGGAGTTAAAAAGACTATACGAGCAGTACTTC,CAISESGELKRLYEQYF
TRBJ1-1,-,-,TRBV13,TGTGCCAGCAGACCCGGACAATTGAACACTGAAGCTTTCTTT,CASRPGQLNTEAFF
TRBJ1-2,-,-,TRBV28,TGTGCCAGCAGCCTGACTGACTTACCTTACTATGGCTACACCTTC,CASSLTDLPYYGYTF
TRBJ1-1,-,-,TRBV4-1,TGCGCCAGCAGCCAAGGGACCCATTTTAACACTGAAGCTTTCTTT,CASSQGTHFNTEAFF
TRBJ1-1,-,-,TRBV10-3,TGTGCCATCACAATGACAGCGAACACTGAAGCTTTCTTT,CAITMTANTEAFF
TRBJ2-7,-,-,TRBV21-1,TGTGCCAGCAGCAACATCTCCCCTCTACAGAACTTCTTCCTCTACGAGCAGTACTTC,CASSNISPLQNFFLYEQYF
TRBJ1-6,-,-,TRBV20-1,TGCAGTGCTAGTGGGGGCGCGGATTCACCCCTCCACTTT,CSASGGADSPLHF
TRBJ2-7,TRBD2,-,TRBV11-3,TGTGCCAGCAGCTTAGATACTAGCGGCTCCTACGAGCAGTACTTC,CASSLDTSGSYEQYF
TRBJ1-4,-,-,TRBV3-1/TRBV3-2,TGTGCCAGCCGGAGTGAAGGTCAGGAAAAACTGTTTTTT,CASRSEGQEKLFF
TRBJ1-1,-,-,TRBV23-1,TGCGCCATCCGGAGCACTGAAGCTTTCTTT,CAIRSTEAFF
TRBJ1-4,-,-,TRBV28,TGTGCCAGCAGTTTATTTACAGGGAAAAACGAAAAACTGTTTTTT,CASSLFTGKNEKLFF
TRBJ2-3,-,once,TRBV10-3,TGTGCCATCAGTGACAGGACGGATACGCAGTATTTT,CAISDRTDTQYF
TRBJ1-4,-,-,TRBV5-4,TGTGCCAGCAGCCCGGATGGCGGCAGCAGAAGAGAAAAACTGTTTTTT,CASSPDGGSRREKLFF
TRBJ1-3,-,-,TRBV15,TGTGCCACCAGCAGATCAGGGATTTCTGGAAACACCATATATTTT,CATSRSGISGNTIYF
TRBJ2-2,-,-,TRBV7-9,TGTGCCAGCAGCGCTAGGACTATACTAACCGGGGAGCTGTTTTTT,CASSARTILTGELFF
TRBJ1-1,-,-,TRBV27,TGTGCCAGCAGAAGGACAGAGAACACTGAAGCTTTCTTT,CASRRTENTEAFF
TRBJ2-1,-,-,TRBV20-1,TGCAGTGCCAGTCAGGATGAGCAGTTCTTC,CSASQDEQFF
TRBJ2-1,-,-,TRBV28,TGTGCCAGCAGTTTGTCCCACAATGAGCAGTTCTTC,CASSLSHNEQFF
TRBJ2-4,TRBD2,-,TRBV20-1,TGCAGTGCTGGTGAGATCGGGAGCGGGAGAGGGAAAAACATTCAGTACTTC,CSAGEIGSGRGKNIQYF
TRBJ2-7,TRBD2,once,TRBV11-2,TGTGCCAGCAGCTCCCTGGGGGGGTCAGGGCGCGAGCAGTACTTC,CASSSLGGSGREQYF
TRBJ2-1,-,-,TRBV6-5,TGTGCCAGCAGTAGGGCGGGACCGCACAATGAGCAGTTCTTC,CASSRAGPHNEQFF
TRBJ2-3,TRBD2,-,TRBV27,TGTGCCAGCAGTCCCGCTAGCGGGAGGAGGGAAACGCAGTATTTT,CASSPASGRRETQYF
TRBJ1-1,-,-,TRBV27,TGTGCCAGCAGTTTATTGTCCCGATCTGCGAACACTGAAGCTTTCTTT,CASSLLSRSANTEAFF
TRBJ2-5,-,-,TRBV3-1/TRBV3-2,TGTGCCAGCAGCCGACAGGCCGAGACCCAGTACTTC,CASSRQAETQYF
TRBJ2-2,-,-,TRBV27,TGTGCCAGCAGCCTAATTTCCGGGGAGCTGTTTTTT,CASSLISGELFF
TRBJ2-1,-,-,TRBV5-4,TGTTGGGGGGGGCGTGAGCAGTTCTTC,CWGGREQFF
TRBJ2-7,TRBD2,-,TRBV15,TGTGCCACCAGCAGAGATTCGGGACTAGCGGCCTACGAGCAGTACTTC,CATSRDSGLAAYEQYF
TRBJ2-7,-,-,TRBV7-4,TGTGCCAGCAGCCCCCGGGCCTACGAGCAGTACTTC,CASSPRAYEQYF
TRBJ1-1,-,-,TRBV5-6,TGTGCCAGCAGCTTGGTCGGGGGGCCGATTGGAGCTTTCTTT,CASSLVGGPIGAFF
TRBJ1-2,TRBD1,-,TRBV18,TGTGCCAGCTCAGGGGGGACAGCCTATGGCTACACCTTC,CASSGGTAYGYTF
TRBJ2-1,-,once,TRBV5-1,TGCGCCAGCAGCTTGGGGTATGAGCAGTTCTTC,CASSLGYEQFF
TRBJ1-2,TRBD1,-,TRBV28,TGTGCCAGCAGACCGGACAGGAACTATGGCTACACCTTC,CASRPDRNYGYTF
TRBJ1-3,-,-,TRBV14,TGTGCCAGCAGCCAAGCCTACGGGGGATTACGGAACACCATATATTTT,CASSQAYGGLRNTIYF
TRBJ2-5,TRBD1,-,TRBV15,TGTGCCACCAGCAGACGGGACAGGCCATTCGGGGCGGAGACCCAGTACTTC,CATSRRDRPFGAETQYF
TRBJ2-1,-,-,TRBV9,TGTGCCAGCAGCGTAGCGGGACTGCCTAGCTCCTACAATGAGCAGTTCTTC,CASSVAGLPSSYNEQFF
TRBJ1-1,-,-,TRBV6-5,TGTGCCAGCAGGGCCCGGTTACGGACAAACACTGAAGCTTTCTTT,CASRARLRTNTEAFF
TRBJ2-7,TRBD2,-,TRBV7-9,TGTGCCAGCAGCTCCGGGACTAGCTTCTACGAGCAGTACTTC,CASSSGTSFYEQYF
TRBJ1-1,-,once,TRBV20-1,TGCAGTGCTAGTGGGGACCTCAGGGCTTTCTTT,CSASGDLRAFF
TRBJ2-3,TRBD2,-,TRBV30,TGTGCCTGGAGTGTAGGCCTAGCGGGAGTCAGTTCCACAGATACGCAGTATTTT,CAWSVGLAGVSSTDTQYF
TRBJ2-1,-,few,TRBV18,TGTGCCAGCTCACCACCGGGGTCCTCCTACAATGAGCAGTTCTTC,CASSPPGSSYNEQFF
TRBJ2-1,-,-,TRBV5-5,TGTGCCAGCAGCTTGGAGGGGGCGGGGTACAATGAGCAGTTCTTC,CASSLEGAGYNEQFF
TRBJ1-1,-,-,TRBV27,TGTGCCAGCAGTTTGGGCCGCATGAGGGACACTGAAGCTTTCTTT,CASSLGRMRDTEAFF
TRBJ2-7,TRBD2,-,TRBV9,TGTGCCAGCAGCGATGCTCTAGCGGGAGTCTTAGAGCAGTACTTC,CASSDALAGVLEQYF
TRBJ1-4,-,-,TRBV27,TGTGCCAGCAGTCTCGGGGAGAGTGAAAAACTGTTTTTT,CASSLGESEKLFF
TRBJ1-6,-,few,TRBV30,TGTGCCTCCCTAGGCGCAGTGAGCGGTTCACCCCTCCACTTT,CASLGAVSGSPLHF
TRBJ2-5,TRBD1,many,TRBV7-9,TGTGCCAGCAGCTCGCTCGACAGGGAATCCCAAGAGACCCAGTACTTC,CASSSLDRESQETQYF
TRBJ1-4,-,once,TRBV30,TGTGCCTGGAGTGTAAAAGGGACGAATGAAAAACTGTTTTTT,CAWSVKGTNEKLFF
TRBJ2-2,TRBD1,-,TRBV10-3,TGTGCCATCAATCGGGACAGGGGAAATAGTGTCACCGGGGAGCTGTTTTTT,CAINRDRGNSVTGELFF
TRBJ1-1,-,-,TRBV6-5,TGTGCCAGCAGTAATTCAATCAACACTGAAGCTTTCTTT,CASSNSINTEAFF